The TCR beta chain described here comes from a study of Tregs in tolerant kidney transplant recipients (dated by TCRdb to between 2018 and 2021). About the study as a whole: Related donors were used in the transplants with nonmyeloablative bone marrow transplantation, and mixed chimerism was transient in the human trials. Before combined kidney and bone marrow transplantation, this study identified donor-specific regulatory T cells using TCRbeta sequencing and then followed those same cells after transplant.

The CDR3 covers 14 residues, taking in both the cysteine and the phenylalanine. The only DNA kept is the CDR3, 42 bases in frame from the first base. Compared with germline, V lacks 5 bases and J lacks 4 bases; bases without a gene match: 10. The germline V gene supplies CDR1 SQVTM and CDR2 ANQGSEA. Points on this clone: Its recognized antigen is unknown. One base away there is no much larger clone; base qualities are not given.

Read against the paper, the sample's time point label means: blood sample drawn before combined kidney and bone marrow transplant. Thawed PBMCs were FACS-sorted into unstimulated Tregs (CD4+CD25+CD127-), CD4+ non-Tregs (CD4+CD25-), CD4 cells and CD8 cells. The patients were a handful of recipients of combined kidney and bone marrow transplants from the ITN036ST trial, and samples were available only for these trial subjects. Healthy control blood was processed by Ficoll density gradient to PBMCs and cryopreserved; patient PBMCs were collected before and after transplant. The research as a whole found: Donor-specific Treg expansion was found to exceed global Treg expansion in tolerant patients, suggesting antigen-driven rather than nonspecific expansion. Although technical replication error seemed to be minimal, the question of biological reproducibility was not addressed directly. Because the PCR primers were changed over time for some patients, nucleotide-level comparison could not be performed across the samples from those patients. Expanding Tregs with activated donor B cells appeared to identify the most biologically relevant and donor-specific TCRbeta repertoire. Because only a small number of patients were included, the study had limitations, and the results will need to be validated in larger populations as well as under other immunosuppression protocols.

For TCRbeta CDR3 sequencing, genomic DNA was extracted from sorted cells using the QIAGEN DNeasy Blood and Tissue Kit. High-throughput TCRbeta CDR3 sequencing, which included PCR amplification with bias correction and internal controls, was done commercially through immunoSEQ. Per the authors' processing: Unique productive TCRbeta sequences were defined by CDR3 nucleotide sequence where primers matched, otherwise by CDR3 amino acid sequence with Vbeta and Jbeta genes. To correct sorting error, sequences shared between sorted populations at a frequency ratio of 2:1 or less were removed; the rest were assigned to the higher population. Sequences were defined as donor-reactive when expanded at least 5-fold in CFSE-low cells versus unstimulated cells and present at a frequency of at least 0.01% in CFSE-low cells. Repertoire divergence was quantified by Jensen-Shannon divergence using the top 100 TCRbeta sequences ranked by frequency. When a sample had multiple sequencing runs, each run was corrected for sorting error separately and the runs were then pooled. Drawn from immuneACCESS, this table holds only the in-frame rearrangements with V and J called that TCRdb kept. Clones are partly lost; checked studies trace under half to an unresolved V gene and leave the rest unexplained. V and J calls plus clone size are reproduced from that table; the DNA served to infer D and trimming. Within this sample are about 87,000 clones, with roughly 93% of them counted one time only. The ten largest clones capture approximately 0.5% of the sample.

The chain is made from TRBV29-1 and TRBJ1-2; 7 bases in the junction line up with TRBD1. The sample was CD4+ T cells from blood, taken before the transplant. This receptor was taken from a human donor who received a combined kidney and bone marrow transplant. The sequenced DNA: TGCAGCGTTTCCTTTTTGGACAGGACCTATGGCTACACCTTC. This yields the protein CSVSFLDRTYGYTF.